This T cell receptor (beta chain) stems from a study of shared clonotypes between healthy human individuals. Overall study: A couple of women and a few men aged 18 to 49 served as donors. Study-wide results and caveats: Exclusively blood specimens were collected; tissue repertoires likely differ.

Execution of the assay was at deep level. Clones were sequenced by immunoSEQ multiplex PCR, and TCRdb holds only the in-frame ones, with some missing. Of 1.5 million to 2.5 million clones in the sample, roughly 94% were seen once. Details on this clone: Antigen unknown.

Selected positively for CCR7 and CD45RO-negative, naive CD8 cells excluded terminally differentiated effector memory CD45RA+ cells. Input material: naive CD8+ T cells sorted from blood. The TCR sequence derives from a man aged 18 to 30 in good health.

As DNA, the CDR3 is TGCGCCAGCAGCCACTTAACCATAGAGACAGGTTCCTATGGCTACACCTTC. Protein sequence: CASSHLTIETGSYGYTF. This rearrangement joins TRBV4-1 to TRBJ1-2; tentatively, D is TRBD1 (6 bases). Trimming removed 3 bases at V and 4 bases at J, with 21 bases between. Germline V gene lookup returns CDR1 MGHRA and CDR2 YSYEKL. This CDR3 region has 17 residues.